A single sample is the source of the 4 T cell receptor beta chains below, sequenced in a study of Ad26.COV2.S vaccination and SARS-CoV-2 variants. Treatment reported: over 15 received Ad26.COV2.S at low or high dose, single or two shots; about 5 received placebo; per-sample allocation not given. The samples date from day 63 after the first vaccine or placebo injection. Here immunoSEQ multiplex PCR was the method, and the copy in TCRdb shows in-frame clones only, minus some. The table includes some 500,000 clones, 80% to 90% detected once. The source material was peripheral blood, sampled in a trial of Ad26.COV2.S vaccine versus placebo. The receptor source for this set is a person between 18 and 65 years old who received the Ad26.COV2.S COVID-19 vaccine or a placebo.

This chain connects TRBV24-1 to TRBJ2-1, with D perhaps given as TRBD1 or TRBD2 (5 bases each). Deletions cut 3 bases from V and 3 bases from J, with 17 bases between. This CDR3 has 17 residues. CDR1 is KGHDR and CDR2 is SFDVKD in the germline V gene. This CDR3 reads CATSDGTLASSYNEQFF. Written as DNA, the CDR3 is TGTGCCACCAGTGATGGGACCCTGGCTAGCAGCTACAATGAGCAGTTCTTC.

V usage is TRBV19 and J usage is TRBJ1-5; D gene uncertain. V was clipped by 5 bases and J by 5 bases, with 7 bases between them. Germline values: CDR1 LNHDA, CDR2 SQIVND (reference sequence). The CDR3 loop spans 12 amino acids. CDR3 protein: CASSVGYQPQHF. In DNA, the CDR3 is TGTGCCAGTAGTGTGGGGTATCAGCCCCAGCATTTT.

V usage is TRBV13 and J usage is TRBJ1-2; D ambiguous. The CDR3 has 13 amino acids. V lost 4 bases and J 6 bases, leaving 12 bases between the germline ends. Germline CDR1 reads PRHDT; CDR2 reads FYEKMQ (reference sequence). CDR3 nucleotide sequence: TGTGCCAGCAGCTCAGTATACGCGGATGGCTACACCTTC. This codes for CASSSVYADGYTF.

The genes are TRBV4-3 and TRBJ2-4; unclear D gene. The V gene lost 2 bases and the J gene lost 0 bases, with 20 bases spanning the gap. CDR1 is LGHNA and CDR2 is YSLEER in the germline V gene. This CDR3 is built from 19 residues. CDR3 nucleotides: TGCGCCAGCAGCCAAAGGTTCTCTATCGGCGGCTTAGCCAAAAACATTCAGTACTTC. Translating it yields CASSQRFSIGGLAKNIQYF.